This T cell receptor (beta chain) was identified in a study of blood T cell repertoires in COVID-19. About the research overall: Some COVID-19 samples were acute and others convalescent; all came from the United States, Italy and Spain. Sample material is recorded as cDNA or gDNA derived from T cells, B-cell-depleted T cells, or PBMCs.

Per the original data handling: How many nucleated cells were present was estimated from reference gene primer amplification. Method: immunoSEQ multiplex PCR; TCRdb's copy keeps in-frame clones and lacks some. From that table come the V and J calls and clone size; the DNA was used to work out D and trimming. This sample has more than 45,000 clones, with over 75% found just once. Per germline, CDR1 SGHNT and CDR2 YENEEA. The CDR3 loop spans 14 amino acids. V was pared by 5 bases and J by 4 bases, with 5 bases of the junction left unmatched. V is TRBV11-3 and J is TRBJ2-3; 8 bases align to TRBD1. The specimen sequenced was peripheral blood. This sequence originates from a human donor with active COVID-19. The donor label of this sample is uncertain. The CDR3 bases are TGTGCCAGCAGCGCATACAGGGGGTCAGATACGCAGTATTTT. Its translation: CASSAYRGSDTQYF.